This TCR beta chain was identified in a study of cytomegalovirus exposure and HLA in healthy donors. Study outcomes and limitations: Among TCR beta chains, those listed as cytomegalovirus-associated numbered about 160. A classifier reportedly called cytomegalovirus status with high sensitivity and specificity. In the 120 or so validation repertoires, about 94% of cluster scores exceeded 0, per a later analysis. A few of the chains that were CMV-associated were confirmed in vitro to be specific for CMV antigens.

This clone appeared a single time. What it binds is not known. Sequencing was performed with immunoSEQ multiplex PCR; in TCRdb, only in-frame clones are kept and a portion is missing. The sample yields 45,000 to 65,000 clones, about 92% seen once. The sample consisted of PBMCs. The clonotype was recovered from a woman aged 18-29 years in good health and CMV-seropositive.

The CDR3 region has the DNA TGTGCCAGCAGCGTAGAACGGGAAGGGTACGAGCAGTACTTC. Protein sequence: CASSVEREGYEQYF. This chain uses TRBV9 with TRBJ2-7, with D perhaps matching TRBD2 (5 bases). V was pared by 0 bases and J by 4 bases, with 11 bases between. The length of the CDR3 is 14 residues. The V gene's germline CDR1 is SGDLS and CDR2 YYNGEE.